Below, 23 T cell receptor beta chains from the same sample are listed, as sequenced in a study of T-cell reconstitution after alpha-beta-depleted transplantation in children. The TCRbeta library was prepared with unique molecular identifiers. TCRdb ran MiXCR on the PCR reads and lists one entry per CDR3 protein. The profile shows 640,000 or so distinct CDR3 sequences, roughly 17% of them singletons. Sequences were derived from PBMCs from the stem cell graft donor, sampled from the stem cell graft. The receptors derive from a human donor who donated a stem cell graft to a child with acute myeloid leukemia.

This clonotype has ten or more counts. The chain employs TRBV20-1 and TRBJ2-3; perhaps TRBD2 as D (6 bases). In germline, CDR1 is DFQATT, CDR2 SNEGSKA (reference sequence). V lost 1 base and J 3 bases, leaving 14 bases between the germline ends. This CDR3 spans 15 amino acids. CDR3 in DNA: TGCAGTGCTAGAGGGGGGGACCGCCAGACAGATACGCAGTATTTT. It encodes CSARGGDRQTDTQYF.

The CDR3: CASSSQRGGYEQYF. CDR3 nucleotides: TGTGCCAGCAGCTCACAGCGGGGGGGTTACGAGCAGTACTTC. This rearrangement joins TRBV7-2 to TRBJ2-7; TRBD2 aligns across 10 bases. Trimming took 4 bases from V and 4 from J; bases not matched to a gene: 4. In germline, CDR1 is SGHTA, CDR2 FQGNSA. This CDR3 is built from 14 residues.

There are many counts of this clonotype. This chain links TRBV5-6 with TRBJ1-1; D ambiguous. Deletions cut 2 bases from V and 1 base from J, with 9 bases between. CDR1 and CDR2 from the germline V gene are SGHDT and YYEEEE. The CDR3 contains 14 residues. CDR3 in amino acids: CASSLGRPNTEAFF. For the CDR3, the DNA is TGTGCCAGCAGCTTAGGTCGGCCGAACACTGAAGCTTTCTTT.

This clonotype was seen many times. This sequence joins TRBV12-3 or TRBV12-4 and TRBJ1-6; no clear D. Trimming removed 6 bases at V and 8 bases at J, with 14 bases between. The CDR3 extends over 14 amino acids. The DNA of the CDR3 is TGTGCCAGCAGATATACAAGAGAGGATTCACCCCTCCACTTT. This gives the protein CASRYTREDSPLHF.

The chain carries TRBV5-5 and TRBJ1-4; 9 nucleotides line up with TRBD1. Germline-derived CDR1 and CDR2 are SGHKS and YYEKEE (reference sequence). V was clipped by 4 bases and J by 2 bases; unmatched bases: 9. The CDR3 is made up of 17 amino acids. The CDR3: CASSGNRGLGTNEKLFF. In DNA form, the CDR3 reads TGTGCCAGCAGCGGGAACAGGGGGCTAGGGACTAATGAAAAACTGTTTTTT.

There are a few counts of this clonotype. V gene TRBV10-3 combines with J gene TRBJ2-7; no definite D call. V lost 10 bases and J lost 2, with 15 bases in between. Germline V gene sequence: CDR1 ENHRY, CDR2 SYGVKD. This CDR3 region has 13 residues. The CDR3 nucleotides are TGTGCCACAAGGAAGGAGACGGCCTACGAGCAGTACTTC. Protein: CATRKETAYEQYF.

This clonotype has more than one count but fewer than ten. This sequence joins TRBV10-2 and TRBJ2-1, with D maybe TRBD2 (5 bases). Germline-derived CDR1 and CDR2 are WSHSY and SAAADI. V was shortened by 8 bases and J by 4 bases, with 9 bases between the two germline ends. This CDR3 region has 12 residues. This chain's CDR3 is CASFPGYNEQFF. The CDR3 DNA sequence: TGCGCCAGCTTTCCGGGGTACAATGAGCAGTTCTTC.

J is TRBJ2-7 and V is TRBV7-2; possible D gene TRBD1, 6 bases. This CDR3 is built from 16 residues. Trimming removed 5 bases at V and 2 bases at J, with 19 bases between. From germline, CDR1 is SGHTA and CDR2 FQGNSA. The CDR3 protein is CASSPPRGQRPYEQYV. In DNA form, the CDR3 reads TGTGCCAGCAGCCCCCCCAGGGGTCAGAGGCCCTACGAGCAGTACGTC.

J is TRBJ1-1 and V is TRBV7-9, with D possibly being TRBD1 (6 bases). CDR3 length equals 14 residues. From germline, CDR1 is SEHNR and CDR2 FQNEAQ (reference sequence). Between the trimmed V and J ends, which lost 5 bases and 1 base, there was a span of 11 bases. CDR3 nucleotides: TGTGCCAGCAGCGACCAGGGGACGAACACTGAAGCTTTCTTT. It specifies CASSDQGTNTEAFF. The variable domain in full, completed from reference TRBV7-9 and TRBJ1-1, reads DTGVSQNPRHKITKRGQNVTFRCDPISEHNRLYWYRQTLGQGPEFLTYFQNEAQLEKSRLLSDRFSAERPKGSFSTLEIQRTEQGDSAMYLCASSDQGTNTEAFFGQGTRLTVV.

This clonotype was observed a handful of times. V gene TRBV29-1 combines with J gene TRBJ2-7; 7 nucleotides align to TRBD1. Germline V lookup: CDR1 SQVTM, CDR2 ANQGSEA. This CDR3 comprises 12 residues. Unmatched junction bases numbered 2, after V lost 4 bases and J lost 2 bases. CDR3 in amino acids: CSVVQGTYEQYF. Written as DNA, the CDR3 is TGCAGCGTTGTACAGGGGACCTACGAGCAGTACTTC.

This clonotype was seen many times. This chain links TRBV20-1 with TRBJ1-2; possibly TRBD1 for D (6 bases). The CDR3 loop spans 15 amino acids. Germline assignment: CDR1 DFQATT and CDR2 SNEGSKA (reference sequence). V gave up 6 bases and J gave up 4 bases, with 21 bases separating them. CDR3 sequence reads: CSANPNPGQSYGYTF. The CDR3 DNA sequence: TGCAGTGCGAATCCTAACCCCGGACAGTCCTATGGCTACACCTTC.

This clonotype has only a few counts. The chain combines TRBV20-1 with TRBJ1-5; TRBD1 might be the D (5 bases). Germline V gives CDR1 DFQATT, CDR2 SNEGSKA (reference sequence). V shed 0 bases and J shed 5 bases, with 23 bases lying between them. The CDR3 contains 18 residues. CDR3: CSAREGRARGDPHQPQHF. The CDR3 DNA reads TGCAGTGCTAGAGAGGGAAGGGCCCGCGGGGACCCTCATCAGCCCCAGCATTTT.

This clonotype appeared a few times. The CDR3 region is CASSHRDRGVVTEAFF. The CDR3 DNA is TGTGCCAGCAGCCACCGGGACAGGGGGGTAGTAACTGAAGCTTTCTTT. The chain is built from TRBV7-9 and TRBJ1-1; 11 bases map to TRBD1. This CDR3 spans 16 amino acids. Germline CDR1 and CDR2: SEHNR and FQNEAQ (reference sequence). V gave up 5 bases and J gave up 5 bases; unmatched junction bases: 10. The full variable domain, completed using reference TRBV7-9 and TRBJ1-1, is DTGVSQNPRHKITKRGQNVTFRCDPISEHNRLYWYRQTLGQGPEFLTYFQNEAQLEKSRLLSDRFSAERPKGSFSTLEIQRTEQGDSAMYLCASSHRDRGVVTEAFFGQGTRLTVV.

This clonotype was counted between two and nine times. V and J are TRBV29-1 and TRBJ2-4; TRBD2 aligns across 9 bases. Germline CDR1 is SQVTM and CDR2 is ANQGSEA. The CDR3 spans 13 residues. After removal of 6 bases from V and 8 bases from J, the junction contained 8 bases not matched to a gene. The CDR3 here is CSVIAGAGDIQYF. The CDR3, as DNA: TGCAGCGTGATAGCGGGGGCCGGGGACATTCAGTACTTC.

As to this clonotype: This may arise from a read error, as a much more abundant clone is one base away. The chain joins TRBV29-1 to TRBJ2-1; 7 nucleotides match TRBD1. CDR3 length: 13 amino acids. The V gene end was trimmed by 7 bases and the J gene end by 3 bases; junction bases not matched to a gene: 6. Germline assignment: CDR1 SQVTM and CDR2 ANQGSEA. The CDR3, as DNA: TGCAGCGCTAAGACAGGGTTCTACAATGAGCAGTTCTTC. This translates into CSAKTGFYNEQFF.

The V call is TRBV18, the J call TRBJ1-2; maybe TRBD1 (6 bases). The CDR3 length is 18 residues. V shed 11 bases and J shed 3 bases, with 31 bases lying between them. Germline V gives CDR1 KGHSH, CDR2 LQKENI. DNA of the CDR3: TGTGCCTCACCAAGTATTGTATCAGGGGATGGAAGGTACTATGGCTACACCTTC. It yields the protein CASPSIVSGDGRYYGYTF.

Ten or more counts support this clonotype. The chain links TRBV12-3 or TRBV12-4 to TRBJ1-1; 9 nucleotides match TRBD1. The CDR3 length is 14 residues. V trimming: 5 bases; J trimming: 0 bases; junction bases outside the gene matches: 1. As DNA, the CDR3 is TGTGCCAGCAGTACAGGGGGCCTGAACACTGAAGCTTTCTTT. This sequence encodes CASSTGGLNTEAFF.

This clonotype was found a few times. This chain connects TRBV13 to TRBJ2-7; TRBD1 is a possible D gene (6 bases). The germline gives CDR1 PRHDT, CDR2 FYEKMQ (reference sequence). CDR3 size: 15 residues. V was trimmed by 3 bases and J by 4 bases, leaving 16 bases between them. The CDR3 spells CASSFPTQGSYEQYF. CDR3 sequence (DNA): TGTGCCAGCAGCTTCCCGACACAGGGATCGTACGAGCAGTACTTC.

This clonotype was observed at least ten times. The chain joins TRBV20-1 to TRBJ2-3, with 7 bases that match TRBD2. V lost 0 bases to trimming and J lost 1 base; unmatched junction nucleotides: 7. Germline V gene sequence: CDR1 DFQATT, CDR2 SNEGSKA (reference sequence). The CDR3 loop spans 16 amino acids. CDR3 coding DNA: TGCAGTGCTAGAGATCGAAGACTAGCACGCACAGATACGCAGTATTTT. It yields the protein CSARDRRLARTDTQYF.

This clonotype appeared a few times. This sequence joins TRBV13 and TRBJ2-2; D ambiguous. Germline CDR1 is PRHDT and CDR2 is FYEKMQ (reference sequence). The V and J ends lost 5 bases and 6 bases respectively, with 10 bases between them. This CDR3 is built from 13 residues. CDR3 sequence reads: CASSPESSGELFF. Here the CDR3 DNA reads TGTGCCAGCAGCCCCGAGTCTTCCGGGGAGCTGTTTTTT.

This chain links TRBV7-2 with TRBJ1-5; 9 bases align to TRBD1. Germline assignment: CDR1 SGHTA and CDR2 FQGNSA. There are 15 residues in the CDR3. With 5 bases clipped from V and 3 bases from J, the junction kept 5 bases outside the gene matches. In DNA form, the CDR3 reads TGTGCCAGCAGCCTGAGGACAGGGGCCAATCAGCCCCAGCATTTT. Protein product: CASSLRTGANQPQHF.

The chain uses TRBV20-1 and TRBJ1-2; TRBD1 is a possible D gene (6 bases). Germline CDR1 is DFQATT and CDR2 is SNEGSKA (reference sequence). Trimming pared 3 bases from V and 4 bases from J, leaving 18 bases between. CDR3 length: 15 amino acids. CDR3 DNA sequence: TGCAGTGCTAGGAACAGGGAGCCGCTATTCTATGGCTACACCTTC. Translating gives CSARNREPLFYGYTF.

This clonotype was seen ten or more times. The V call is TRBV7-2, the J call TRBJ1-4; D remains ambiguous. This CDR3 comprises 13 residues. Per the germline V gene, CDR1 is SGHTA and CDR2 is FQGNSA. Trimming took off 2 bases at V and 6 bases at J, with 7 bases between the two ends. Here the CDR3 DNA reads TGTGCCAGCAGCTTACGAGGGTATGAAAAACTGTTTTTT. Translation gives CASSLRGYEKLFF.